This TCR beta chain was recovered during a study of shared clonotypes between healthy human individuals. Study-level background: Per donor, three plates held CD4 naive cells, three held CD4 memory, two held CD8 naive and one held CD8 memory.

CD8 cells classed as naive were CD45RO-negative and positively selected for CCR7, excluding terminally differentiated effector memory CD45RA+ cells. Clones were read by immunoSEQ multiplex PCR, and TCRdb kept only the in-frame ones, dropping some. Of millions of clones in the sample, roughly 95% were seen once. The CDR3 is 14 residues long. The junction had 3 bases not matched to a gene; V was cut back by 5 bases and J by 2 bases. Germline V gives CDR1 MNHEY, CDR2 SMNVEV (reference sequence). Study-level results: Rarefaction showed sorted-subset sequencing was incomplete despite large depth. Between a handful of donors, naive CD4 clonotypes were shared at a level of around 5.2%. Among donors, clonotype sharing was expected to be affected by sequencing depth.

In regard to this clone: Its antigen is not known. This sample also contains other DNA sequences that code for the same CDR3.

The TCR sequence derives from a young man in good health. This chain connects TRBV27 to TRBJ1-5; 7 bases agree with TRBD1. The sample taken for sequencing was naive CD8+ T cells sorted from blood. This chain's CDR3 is CASSPTGGNQPQHF. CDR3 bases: TGTGCCAGCAGTCCCACAGGGGGCAATCAGCCCCAGCATTTT.